Shown below are 19 T cell receptor beta chains from a single sample sequenced in a study of OX40 agonist ivuxolimab in advanced cancers. Assay used: immunoSEQ multiplex PCR; TCRdb lists only in-frame clones, some missing. The sample lists over 65,000 clones, roughly nine tenths occurring once. The source material was CD4+ or CD8+ T cells sorted from blood, sampled in a trial of the OX40 agonist ivuxolimab. These receptors originate from an adult with an advanced solid tumor such as melanoma, head and neck, liver or kidney cancer.

The chain is built from TRBV30 and TRBJ1-2; D is undetermined. This CDR3 region has 13 residues. The germline V and J ends were trimmed by 5 bases and 2 bases, with 12 bases remaining between them. Germline V gene sequence: CDR1 GTSNPN, CDR2 SVGIG (reference sequence). In nucleotides, the CDR3 is TGTGCCTGGGGGATAGGAGGGAACTATGGCTACACCTTC. Its translation is CAWGIGGNYGYTF. Together with reference TRBV30 and TRBJ1-2, the CDR3 gives the full variable domain: SQTIHQWPATLVQPVGSPLSLECTVEGTSNPNLYWYRQAAGRGLQLLFYSVGIGQISSEVPQNLSASRPQDRQFILSSKKLLLSDSGFYLCAWGIGGNYGYTFGSGTRLTVV.

V is TRBV5-1 and J is TRBJ2-5; TRBD1 agrees at 7 bases. Germline CDR1 SGHRS, CDR2 YFSETQ. V lost 4 bases, J lost 0 bases, and 3 bases stayed unmatched. The CDR3 sequence is 14 residues long. The CDR3 spells CASSTGTDQETQYF. CDR3 DNA: TGCGCCAGCAGCACCGGGACAGACCAAGAGACCCAGTACTTC. Together with reference TRBV5-1 and TRBJ2-5, the CDR3 gives the full variable domain: KAGVTQTPRYLIKTRGQQVTLSCSPISGHRSVSWYQQTPGQGLQFLFEYFSETQRNKGNFPGRFSGRQFSNSRSEMNVSTLELGDSALYLCASSTGTDQETQYFGPGTRLLVL.

This sequence joins TRBV30 and TRBJ2-2; tentative D call: TRBD1 (6 bases). V lost 3 bases to trimming and J lost 1 base, with 9 bases between them. Germline CDR1 reads GTSNPN; CDR2 reads SVGIG (reference sequence). CDR3 length: 14 residues. CDR3 DNA sequence: TGTGCCTGGAGAGGACAGCTGAACACCGGGGAGCTGTTTTTT. Protein sequence: CAWRGQLNTGELFF.

This clone appeared a single time. Other DNA sequences in the sample encode the same CDR3. J is TRBJ2-1 and V is TRBV5-4, with 7 bases aligning to TRBD2. The CDR3 spans 17 residues. The germline V gene encodes CDR1 SGHNT and CDR2 YYREEE (reference sequence). Germline trimming cut 3 bases from V and 4 bases from J; bases unmatched to any gene: 13. CDR3 residues: CASSSDPSGLAYNEQFF. The CDR3 region has the DNA TGTGCCAGCAGCTCCGACCCTAGCGGCTTAGCTTACAATGAGCAGTTCTTC.

CDR3 in DNA: TGTGCCAGCTCACCAGGGTTGGGGCAGGACGAGCAGTACTTC. Translating gives CASSPGLGQDEQYF. The chain recombines TRBV18 with TRBJ2-7, with a weak D call TRBD1 (5 bases). CDR3 length: 14 amino acids. CDR1 is KGHSH, CDR2 LQKENI, per germline. V was trimmed by 2 bases and J by 5 bases, leaving 13 bases between them. The entire variable domain, with the rest obtained from reference TRBV18 and TRBJ2-7, is as follows: NAGVMQNPRHLVRRRGQEARLRCSPMKGHSHVYWYRQLPEEGLKFMVYLQKENIIDESGMPKERFSAEFPKEGPSILRIQQVVRGDSAAYFCASSPGLGQDEQYFGPGTRLTVT.

The chain employs TRBV19 and TRBJ1-1; the D gene is possibly TRBD1 (5 bases). From germline, CDR1 is LNHDA and CDR2 SQIVND (reference sequence). This CDR3 is 13 amino acids long. Deletions cut 10 bases from V and 0 bases from J, with 12 bases between. The chain's CDR3 is CATQEGMNTEAFF. The CDR3 DNA sequence: TGTGCCACCCAGGAGGGGATGAACACTGAAGCTTTCTTT.

The J gene is TRBJ1-2, the V gene TRBV7-2; D perhaps matches TRBD1 (6 bases). This CDR3 is built from 15 residues. The V gene lost 8 bases and the J gene lost 3 bases, with 19 bases spanning the gap. The germline CDR1 and CDR2 sequences are SGHTA and FQGNSA. The CDR3 DNA sequence: TGTGCCAGCTTTTATAGGGACACAGAACACTATGGCTACACCTTC. It yields the protein CASFYRDTEHYGYTF.

The chain recombines TRBV7-2 with TRBJ2-5; 9 positions match TRBD2. The DNA end is more similar to TRBJ2-7, so the J call may be wrong. This CDR3 has 14 residues. The germline V gene has CDR1 SGHTA and CDR2 FQGNSA. The chain's CDR3 is CASSSSGDSYEQYF. CDR3 in DNA: TGTGCCAGCAGCTCTAGCGGGGACTCCTACGAGCAGTACTTC.

This clone was observed once. The chain combines TRBV18 with TRBJ1-5; 7 bases are a match to TRBD1. CDR3 length: 13 amino acids. V was clipped by 4 bases and J by 4 bases; unmatched bases: 1. Per germline, CDR1 KGHSH and CDR2 LQKENI. The CDR3 nucleotides are TGTGCCAGCTCACGGGACAGAAATCAGCCCCAGCATTTT. Its translation: CASSRDRNQPQHF. The variable domain in full, with the rest retrieved from reference TRBV18 and TRBJ1-5, is NAGVMQNPRHLVRRRGQEARLRCSPMKGHSHVYWYRQLPEEGLKFMVYLQKENIIDESGMPKERFSAEFPKEGPSILRIQQVVRGDSAAYFCASSRDRNQPQHFGDGTRLSIL.

This chain joins TRBV6-1 and TRBJ1-4; possibly TRBD1 for D (5 bases). From germline, CDR1 is MNHNS and CDR2 SASEGT. The V and J ends lost 0 bases and 5 bases respectively, with 10 bases between them. CDR3 size: 15 residues. As DNA, the CDR3 is TGTGCCAGCAGTGAAGCAGCAGGGTTCAATGAAAAACTGTTTTTT. Its translation is CASSEAAGFNEKLFF.

The V call is TRBV7-9, the J call TRBJ2-3; D perhaps matches TRBD1 (6 bases). The CDR3 covers 15 residues. Germline V gene data show CDR1 as SEHNR and CDR2 as FQNEAQ (reference sequence). Between the trimmed V and J ends, which lost 5 bases and 0 bases, there was a span of 12 bases. CDR3 in amino acids: CASSPMGASTDTQYF. Here the CDR3 DNA reads TGTGCCAGCAGCCCTATGGGGGCTAGCACAGATACGCAGTATTTT. The complete variable domain, with remaining parts taken from reference TRBV7-9 and TRBJ2-3, reads DTGVSQNPRHKITKRGQNVTFRCDPISEHNRLYWYRQTLGQGPEFLTYFQNEAQLEKSRLLSDRFSAERPKGSFSTLEIQRTEQGDSAMYLCASSPMGASTDTQYFGPGTRLTVL.

The chain employs TRBV5-1 and TRBJ1-3, with 7 bases that match TRBD1. The CDR3 spans 14 residues. Germline CDR1 SGHRS, CDR2 YFSETQ. V shed 6 bases and J 3 bases; nucleotides not matched to a gene: 6. The CDR3 DNA sequence: TGCGCCAGCACCTCGACAGGGTTTGGAAACACCATATATTTT. Translating gives CASTSTGFGNTIYF.

This clone was seen a few times. V usage is TRBV7-3 and J usage is TRBJ2-5; D remains unclear. The CDR3 has 14 amino acids. Trimming removed 3 bases from V and 9 bases from J, with 17 bases in between. Germline V gene lookup returns CDR1 SGHTA and CDR2 FQGTGA. DNA of the CDR3: TGTGCCAGCAGCTTTTCGGGCCCCCCGTCGGCCCAGTACTTC. This codes for CASSFSGPPSAQYF. Variable domain in full (rest from reference TRBV7-3 and TRBJ2-5): GAGVSQTPSNKVTEKGKYVELRCDPISGHTALYWYRQSLGQGPEFLIYFQGTGAADDSGLPNDRFFAVRPEGSVSTLKIQRTERGDSAVYLCASSFSGPPSAQYFGPGTRLLVL.

This chain joins TRBV19 and TRBJ1-1; D might be TRBD1 (6 bases). With 6 bases removed from V and 1 base from J, the gap between germline ends came to 18 bases. CDR3 length: 16 residues. In germline, CDR1 is LNHDA, CDR2 SQIVND (reference sequence). CDR3 region: CASRSNRERGNTEAFF. For the CDR3, the DNA is TGTGCCAGTAGGAGCAACAGGGAGAGAGGGAACACTGAAGCTTTCTTT. Based on the CDR3 plus reference TRBV19 and TRBJ1-1, the full variable domain is DGGITQSPKYLFRKEGQNVTLSCEQNLNHDAMYWYRQDPGQGLRLIYYSQIVNDFQKGDIAEGYSVSREKKESFPLTVTSAQKNPTAFYLCASRSNRERGNTEAFFGQGTRLTVV.

The chain has TRBV18 and TRBJ1-2; TRBD1 agrees at 8 bases. The ends lost 3 bases at V and 0 bases at J; junction bases unmatched: 3. The CDR3 is 15 amino acids. Germline CDR1 is KGHSH and CDR2 is LQKENI. The CDR3 is CASSPPTGANYGYTF. The CDR3 DNA reads TGTGCCAGCTCACCCCCGACAGGGGCTAACTATGGCTACACCTTC.

This chain links TRBV27 with TRBJ2-7; TRBD1 might be the D (7 bases). CDR1 MNHEY and CDR2 SMNVEV come from the germline V gene (reference sequence). The CDR3 totals 14 residues. Trimming shortened V by 5 bases and J by 2 bases, and 13 bases separated the two germline ends. CDR3 residues: CASSLRRGAYEQYF. The CDR3 nucleotides read TGTGCCAGCAGTCTTCGCAGGGGGGCCTACGAGCAGTACTTC.

The rearrangement joins TRBV30 to TRBJ1-1, with 7 bases lining up with TRBD1. The CDR3 extends over 18 amino acids. With V trimmed by 0 bases and J by 1 base, 14 bases remained unmatched. Germline assignment: CDR1 GTSNPN and CDR2 SVGIG (reference sequence). DNA of the CDR3: TGTGCCTGGAGTGTAGAGGCTGGGCCAGGGGGTGGGAACACTGAAGCTTTCTTT. Translated: CAWSVEAGPGGGNTEAFF. The whole variable domain, filled in from reference TRBV30 and TRBJ1-1, reads SQTIHQWPATLVQPVGSPLSLECTVEGTSNPNLYWYRQAAGRGLQLLFYSVGIGQISSEVPQNLSASRPQDRQFILSSKKLLLSDSGFYLCAWSVEAGPGGGNTEAFFGQGTRLTVV.

The rearrangement uses TRBV6-5 and TRBJ1-5; maybe TRBD1 (6 bases). The V gene's germline CDR1 is MNHEY and CDR2 SVGAGI. The CDR3 is 14 amino acids. The V and J ends lost 5 bases and 5 bases respectively, with 13 bases between them. CDR3 sequence reads: CASSKGQTDQPQHF. Here the CDR3 DNA reads TGTGCCAGCAGTAAAGGACAGACAGATCAGCCCCAGCATTTT.

The CDR3 DNA reads TGCGCCAGCAGCTTGGCCAATCCCGGGAACACTGAAGCTTTCTTT. Amino acid sequence: CASSLANPGNTEAFF. The rearrangement links TRBV5-1 to TRBJ1-1; the D is unclear. V was pared by 0 bases and J by 1 base, with 10 bases between. Germline V lookup: CDR1 SGHRS, CDR2 YFSETQ. This CDR3 spans 15 amino acids. Complete variable domain (other parts from reference TRBV5-1 and TRBJ1-1): KAGVTQTPRYLIKTRGQQVTLSCSPISGHRSVSWYQQTPGQGLQFLFEYFSETQRNKGNFPGRFSGRQFSNSRSEMNVSTLELGDSALYLCASSLANPGNTEAFFGQGTRLTVV.